A selection of T cell receptor beta chains follows, all from one sample in a study of blood T cell repertoires in COVID-19. This table comes from immunoSEQ multiplex PCR, and its TCRdb copy is limited to in-frame clones, with some not included. The data contain about 270,000 clones, about four fifths of them singletons. The source material was peripheral blood. Receptor source: a woman aged 45-65 years who had recovered from COVID-19. CDR3s include the opening cysteine and the closing phenylalanine or tryptophan. A D gene is named only where the DNA matches it firmly. Only part of the rows carry a size: once, few, many, or a class if the clone is expanded.

j_call | v_call | d_call | clone_size | cdr3_nt | cdr3_aa
TRBJ2-4 | TRBV6-6 | TRBD2 | . | TGTGCCAGCAGAGCGGGGGGAGCCAAAAACATTCAGTACTTC | CASRAGGAKNIQYF
TRBJ2-1 | TRBV28 | TRBD1 | . | TGTGCCAGCAGTTTAGACAGGGGCATCTACAATGAGCAGTTCTTC | CASSLDRGIYNEQFF
TRBJ1-1 | TRBV11-1 | . | . | TGTGCCAGCAGCTTAGCCTGGACGGGATCGAACACTGAAGCTTTCTTT | CASSLAWTGSNTEAFF
TRBJ2-5 | TRBV5-4 | TRBD2 | . | TGTGCCAGCAGGGGCGGGGGGAAACAAGAGACCCAGTACTTC | CASRGGGKQETQYF
TRBJ1-5 | TRBV5-5 | TRBD1 | . | TGTGCCAGCAGTTCAGGACAGGACAATCAGCCCCAGCATTTT | CASSSGQDNQPQHF
TRBJ1-4 | TRBV28 | . | few | TGTGCCAGCAGTTTAGGGGGAGGGAATGAAAAACTGTTTTTT | CASSLGGGNEKLFF
TRBJ2-7 | TRBV6-2/TRBV6-3 | . | . | TGTGCCAGCAGCGCATTCCTCAGACAGGTACCCTACGAGCAGTACTTC | CASSAFLRQVPYEQYF
TRBJ2-2 | TRBV2 | . | few | TGTGCCAGCAGTGAAGGGTTCAGGAACACCGGGGAGCTGTTTTTT | CASSEGFRNTGELFF
TRBJ1-1 | TRBV6-5 | TRBD1 | . | TGTGCCAGCAGTTACTGGCAGGGGGCGGACACTGAAGCTTTCTTT | CASSYWQGADTEAFF
TRBJ1-2 | TRBV19 | TRBD1 | . | TGTGCCAGTACAGACAGGGGGGTGATTGGCTACACCTTC | CASTDRGVIGYTF
TRBJ1-2 | TRBV4-3 | TRBD1 | . | TGCGCCAGCAGACCCGACAGGGGAGGCTACACCTTC | CASRPDRGGYTF